This is a list of T cell receptor beta chains from one sample in a study of technical replicates of blood from a few donors. Profiled with immunoSEQ multiplex PCR; TCRdb holds only in-frame clones, not every one. The sample lists some 74,000 clones; 92% were seen once. Sample: T cells isolated from PBMCs. The receptors come from a human donor in good health. Both conserved end residues are part of each CDR3. The order of the fields is clone size, D gene, J gene, V gene, CDR3 DNA, CDR3 protein. The D gene is left open where the match is weak. Expanded clones are given a class, and other clones once, few, many or no size at all.

>once|TRBD1|TRBJ1-1|TRBV14
TGTGCCAGCAGCCAAGCGACAGGGGGATGGGGCACTGAAGCTTTCTTT
CASSQATGGWGTEAFF
>-|TRBD1|TRBJ1-2|TRBV4-2
TGTGCCAGCAGTCCTAGGACAGGGGGAGAATTGATCGGCTACACCTTC
CASSPRTGGELIGYTF
>-|-|TRBJ1-3|TRBV14
TGTGCCAGCAGCCAAGTTGGCCACATCTCTGGAAACACCATATATTTT
CASSQVGHISGNTIYF
>-|-|TRBJ2-1|TRBV5-4
TGTGCCAGCAGGCCGGCTAGCGATCACAATGAGCAGTTCTTC
CASRPASDHNEQFF
>-|-|TRBJ2-1|TRBV6-5
TGTGCCAGTAGCCGGGGGGCGTCAAACAATGAGCAGTTCTTC
CASSRGASNNEQFF
>-|-|TRBJ2-7|TRBV7-2
TGTGCCAGCAGGTCACAGGGCTACGAGCAGTACTTC
CASRSQGYEQYF
>-|-|TRBJ2-1|TRBV11-2
TGTGCCAGCAGCTTAGAATCTAAATGGGAGCAGTTCTTC
CASSLESKWEQFF
>-|TRBD2|TRBJ2-3|TRBV9
TGTGCCAGCACCGTAGGAGCGGGAGTAAGAGATACGCAGTATTTT
CASTVGAGVRDTQYF
>-|TRBD1|TRBJ1-4|TRBV5-1
TGCGCCAGCAGCTTGGCCGGGACAGGATCCGCAACTAATGAAAAACTGTTTTTT
CASSLAGTGSATNEKLFF
>-|TRBD1|TRBJ2-5|TRBV23-1
TGCGCCAGCAGTCACCTACCGAGTAACGGGACAGAAGAGACCCAGTACTTC
CASSHLPSNGTEETQYF
>once|-|TRBJ1-5|TRBV10-2
TGCGCCAGCAGGTCCTCCGGGACTGGGGGAAATCAGCCCCAGCATTTT
CASRSSGTGGNQPQHF
>-|TRBD2|TRBJ2-5|TRBV28
TGTGCCAGCACCCATCCGGTCGGGGGGGAGACCCAGTACTTC
CASTHPVGGETQYF
>-|-|TRBJ2-1|TRBV7-2
TGTGCCAGCAGCCCGTCAGGGTGGGGATACAATGAGCAGTTCTTC
CASSPSGWGYNEQFF
>-|-|TRBJ2-7|TRBV7-3
TGTGCCAGCAGCTTAACGAGTCATTACGGCTACGAGCAGTACTTC
CASSLTSHYGYEQYF
>-|-|TRBJ2-2|TRBV19
TGTGCCAGTACTAGGACAGAAGTTACCGGGGAGCTGTTTTTT
CASTRTEVTGELFF
>-|TRBD2|TRBJ2-2|TRBV5-4
TGTGCCAGCAGCTCTGACGCGGGGGCGAACACCGGGGAGCTGTTTTTT
CASSSDAGANTGELFF
>-|TRBD1|TRBJ2-2|TRBV2
TGTGCCAGCAACTGGAGACAGGGAGTGACCGGGGAGCTGTTTTTT
CASNWRQGVTGELFF
>-|-|TRBJ2-3|TRBV6-5
TGTGCCAGCAGGGACTTTTTCACAGATACGCAGTATTTT
CASRDFFTDTQYF
>-|-|TRBJ1-2|TRBV30
TGTGCCTGGAGTGAGGGAGGGTCCTATGGCTACACCTTC
CAWSEGGSYGYTF
>-|TRBD1|TRBJ2-7|TRBV10-3
TGTGCCATCAGCACCGGGACAGAGACCTACGAGCAGTACTTC
CAISTGTETYEQYF
>-|-|TRBJ1-5|TRBV7-2
TGTGCCAGCAGCTTCTCCAATCAGCCCCAGCATTTT
CASSFSNQPQHF
>-|TRBD2|TRBJ2-1|TRBV18
TGTGCCAGCTCACAGCAAGGGACTAGCGGGAGTGGGGACAATGAGCAGTTCTTC
CASSQQGTSGSGDNEQFF
>-|-|TRBJ1-5|TRBV7-8
TGTGCCAGCAGCTTTGCCCAAAACAGGGCTCAGCCCCAGCATTTT
CASSFAQNRAQPQHF
>-|TRBD2|TRBJ2-5|TRBV30
TGTGCCTGGAGTATAATTAGCGGGGGGGAGACCCAGTACTTC
CAWSIISGGETQYF
>-|TRBD1|TRBJ2-5|TRBV9
TGTGCCAGCAGCGTAGGAGACAGGGTCCAAGAGACCCAGTACTTC
CASSVGDRVQETQYF
>-|-|TRBJ1-1|TRBV10-3
TGTGCCATCGCTAAGGAGTCTGACAGGCCCACTGAAGCTTTCTTT
CAIAKESDRPTEAFF
>-|-|TRBJ1-1|TRBV6-1
TGTGCCAGCAGTCTTCAGGGGTTGAACACTGAAGCTTTCTTT
CASSLQGLNTEAFF